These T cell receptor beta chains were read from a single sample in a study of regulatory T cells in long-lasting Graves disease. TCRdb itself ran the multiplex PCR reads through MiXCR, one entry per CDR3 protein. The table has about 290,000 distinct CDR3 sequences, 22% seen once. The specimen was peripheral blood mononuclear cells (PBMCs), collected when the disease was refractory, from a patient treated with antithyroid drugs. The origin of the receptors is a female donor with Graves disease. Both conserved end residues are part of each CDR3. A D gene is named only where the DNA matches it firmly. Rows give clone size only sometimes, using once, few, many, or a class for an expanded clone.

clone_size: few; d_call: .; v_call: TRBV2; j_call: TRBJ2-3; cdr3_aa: CASRPGLDTDTQYF; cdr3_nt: TGTGCCAGCAGACCCGGGTTAGACACAGATACGCAGTATTTT
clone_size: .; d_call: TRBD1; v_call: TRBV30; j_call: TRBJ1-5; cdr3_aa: CAWSRRGVTGVNQPQHF; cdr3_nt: TGTGCCTGGAGTAGACGAGGGGTGACAGGGGTGAATCAGCCCCAGCATTTT
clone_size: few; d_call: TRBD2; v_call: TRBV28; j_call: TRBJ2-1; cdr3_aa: CASSPPGLAGDRFF; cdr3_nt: TGTGCCAGCAGTCCCCCCGGACTAGCGGGAGATCGGTTCTTC
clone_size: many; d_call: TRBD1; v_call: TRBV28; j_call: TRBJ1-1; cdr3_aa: CASSQGQGAVTEAFF; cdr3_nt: TGTGCCAGCAGTCAGGGACAGGGGGCGGTCACTGAAGCTTTCTTT
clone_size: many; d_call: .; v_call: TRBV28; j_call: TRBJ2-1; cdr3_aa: CASTKGRDHTYNEQFF; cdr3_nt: TGTGCCAGCACTAAGGGAAGGGACCACACCTACAATGAGCAGTTCTTC
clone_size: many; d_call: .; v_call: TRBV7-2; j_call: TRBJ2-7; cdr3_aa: CASSLQFASTGTQYEQYF; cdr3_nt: TGTGCCAGCAGCTTACAGTTCGCCAGCACCGGGACTCAATACGAGCAGTACTTC
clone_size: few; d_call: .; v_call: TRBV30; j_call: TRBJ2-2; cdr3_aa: CAWSRGRSTGELFF; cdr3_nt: TGTGCCTGGAGTCGCGGCCGATCCACCGGGGAGCTGTTTTTT
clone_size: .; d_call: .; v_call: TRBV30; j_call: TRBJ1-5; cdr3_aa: CAWSGAGARNQPQHF; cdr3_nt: TGTGCCTGGAGTGGAGCCGGGGCGAGAAATCAGCCCCAGCATTTT
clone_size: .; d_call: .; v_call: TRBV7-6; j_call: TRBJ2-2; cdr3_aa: CASSIGISGELFF; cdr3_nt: TGTGCCAGCAGCATAGGAATTTCCGGGGAGCTGTTTTTT
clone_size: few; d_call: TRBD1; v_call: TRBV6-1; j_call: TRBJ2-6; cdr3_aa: CASSLTGGTSGANVLTF; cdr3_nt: TGTGCCAGCAGTCTGACAGGGGGCACGTCTGGGGCCAACGTCCTGACTTTC
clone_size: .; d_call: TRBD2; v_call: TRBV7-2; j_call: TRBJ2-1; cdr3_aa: CASRGGSYDNEQFF; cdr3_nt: TGTGCCAGCAGAGGCGGGAGCTACGACAATGAGCAGTTCTTC
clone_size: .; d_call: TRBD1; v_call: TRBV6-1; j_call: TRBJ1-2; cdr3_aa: CTSRRLRGDDYGYTF; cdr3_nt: TGTACCAGCAGACGACTCAGGGGGGACGACTATGGCTACACCTTC
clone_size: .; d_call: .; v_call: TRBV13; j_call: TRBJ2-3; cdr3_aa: CASSPRPGLREDTQYF; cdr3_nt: TGTGCCAGCAGCCCAAGACCGGGACTGAGGGAAGATACGCAGTATTTT
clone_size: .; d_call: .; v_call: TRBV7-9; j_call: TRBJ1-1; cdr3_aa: CASSDPQGTEAFF; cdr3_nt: TGTGCCAGCAGCGACCCACAGGGCACTGAAGCTTTCTTT
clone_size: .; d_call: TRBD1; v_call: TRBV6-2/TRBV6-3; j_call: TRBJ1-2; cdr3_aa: CASSSARQGGWYGYTF; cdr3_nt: TGTGCCAGCAGTTCCGCTCGACAGGGAGGCTGGTATGGCTACACCTTC
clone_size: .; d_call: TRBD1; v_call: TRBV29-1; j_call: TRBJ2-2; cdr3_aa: CSATLRTGLSVGTGELFF; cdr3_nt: TGCAGCGCGACGCTGAGGACAGGGTTATCAGTGGGGACCGGGGAGCTGTTTTTT
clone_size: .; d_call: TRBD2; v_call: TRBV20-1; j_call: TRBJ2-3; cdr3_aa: CSAEGGTSKSTDTQYF; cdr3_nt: TGCAGTGCGGAAGGCGGGACTAGCAAGAGCACAGATACGCAGTATTTT
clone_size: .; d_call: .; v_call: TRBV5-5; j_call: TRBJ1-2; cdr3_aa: CASSSGTSVYGYTF; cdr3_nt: TGTGCCAGCAGCTCCGGGACGTCCGTCTATGGCTACACCTTC
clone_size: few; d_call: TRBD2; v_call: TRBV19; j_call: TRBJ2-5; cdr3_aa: CASSLTSGMTETQYF; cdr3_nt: TGTGCCAGTAGCCTTACTAGCGGGATGACGGAGACCCAGTACTTC
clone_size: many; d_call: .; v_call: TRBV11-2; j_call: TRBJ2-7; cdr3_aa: CASSLVPGLEGEQYF; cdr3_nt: TGTGCCAGCAGCTTAGTCCCGGGCCTCGAGGGCGAGCAGTACTTC
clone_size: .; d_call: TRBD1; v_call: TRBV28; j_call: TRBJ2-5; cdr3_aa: CASSLDRVESETQYF; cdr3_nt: TGTGCCAGCAGTCTGGACAGGGTTGAGTCAGAGACCCAGTACTTC
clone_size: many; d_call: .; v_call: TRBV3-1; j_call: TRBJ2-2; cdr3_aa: CASSQGGTGELFF; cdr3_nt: TGTGCCAGCAGCCAAGGGGGAACCGGGGAGCTGTTTTTT
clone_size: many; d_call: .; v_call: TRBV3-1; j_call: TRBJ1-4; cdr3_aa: CASSQGRGEKLFF; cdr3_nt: TGTGCCAGCAGCCAAGGAAGGGGTGAAAAACTGTTTTTT
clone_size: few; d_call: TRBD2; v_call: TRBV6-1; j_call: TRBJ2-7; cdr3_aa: CASSRTSLTYEQYF; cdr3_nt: TGTGCCAGCAGCCGGACTAGTCTAACCTACGAGCAGTACTTC
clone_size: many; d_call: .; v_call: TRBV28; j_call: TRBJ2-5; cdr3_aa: CASSFFGGNLETQYF; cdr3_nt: TGTGCCAGCAGTTTTTTCGGGGGAAACCTAGAGACCCAGTACTTC
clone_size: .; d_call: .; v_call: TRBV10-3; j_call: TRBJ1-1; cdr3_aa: CAISTTSDRNTEAFF; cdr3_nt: TGTGCCATCAGTACTACGAGTGACCGGAACACTGAAGCTTTCTTT
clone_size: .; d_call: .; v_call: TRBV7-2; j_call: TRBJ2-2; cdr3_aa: CASSLSTGAGELFF; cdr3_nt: TGTGCCAGCAGCCTCTCAACCGGGGCCGGGGAGCTGTTTTTT
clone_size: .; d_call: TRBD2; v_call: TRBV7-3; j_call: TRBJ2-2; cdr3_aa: CASSLTRGAGELFF; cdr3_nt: TGTGCCAGCAGCTTAACGCGGGGGGCCGGGGAGCTGTTTTTT
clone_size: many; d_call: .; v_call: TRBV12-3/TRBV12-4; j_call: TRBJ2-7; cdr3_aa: CASSFQGPHEQYF; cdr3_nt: TGTGCCAGCAGTTTTCAGGGGCCCCACGAGCAGTACTTC
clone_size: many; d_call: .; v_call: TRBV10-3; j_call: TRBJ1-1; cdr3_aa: CAITKGDRANTEAFF; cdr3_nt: TGTGCCATCACCAAAGGGGACCGGGCGAACACTGAAGCTTTCTTT
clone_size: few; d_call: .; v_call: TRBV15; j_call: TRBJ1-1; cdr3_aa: CATSRDYGDTGYTEAFF; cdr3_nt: TGTGCCACCAGCAGAGATTATGGCGATACAGGGTACACTGAAGCTTTCTTT
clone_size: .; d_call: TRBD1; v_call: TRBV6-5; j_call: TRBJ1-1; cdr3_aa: CASSSPGQGVAFF; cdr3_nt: TGTGCCAGCAGTTCGCCGGGACAGGGGGTGGCTTTCTTT
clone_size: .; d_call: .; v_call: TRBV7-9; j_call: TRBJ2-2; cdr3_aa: CASSHRDTNTGELFF; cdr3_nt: TGTGCCAGCAGCCACCGGGACACGAACACCGGGGAGCTGTTTTTT
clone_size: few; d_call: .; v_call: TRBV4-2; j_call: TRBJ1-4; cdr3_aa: CASSHVPGLTNEKLFF; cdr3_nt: TGTGCCAGCAGCCATGTACCGGGGCTTACTAATGAAAAACTGTTTTTT
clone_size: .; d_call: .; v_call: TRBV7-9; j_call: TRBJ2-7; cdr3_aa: CASNAGLGDEQYF; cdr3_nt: TGTGCCAGCAACGCGGGCCTCGGTGACGAGCAGTACTTC
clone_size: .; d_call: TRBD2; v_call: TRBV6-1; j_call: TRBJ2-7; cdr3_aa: CASNQLADIYEQYF; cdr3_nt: TGTGCCAGCAACCAACTAGCGGACATCTACGAGCAGTACTTC
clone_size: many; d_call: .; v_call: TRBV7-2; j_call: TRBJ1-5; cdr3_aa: CASSRGRDQPQHF; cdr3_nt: TGTGCCAGCAGCAGGGGGAGAGATCAGCCCCAGCATTTT
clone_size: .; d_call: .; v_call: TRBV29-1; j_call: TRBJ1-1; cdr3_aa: CSVEVRGESTEAFF; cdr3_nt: TGCAGCGTTGAAGTGAGGGGGGAGAGCACTGAAGCTTTCTTT
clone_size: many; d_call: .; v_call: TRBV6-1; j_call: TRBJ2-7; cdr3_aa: CASMGAGEQYF; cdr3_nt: TGTGCCAGCATGGGAGCGGGTGAGCAGTACTTC
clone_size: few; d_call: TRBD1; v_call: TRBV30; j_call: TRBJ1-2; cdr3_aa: CAWQVTLQGAGYTF; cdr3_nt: TGTGCCTGGCAGGTCACCTTGCAGGGGGCTGGCTACACCTTC
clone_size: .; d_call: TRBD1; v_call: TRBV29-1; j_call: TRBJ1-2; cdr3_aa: CSVAGGESYGYTF; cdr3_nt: TGCAGCGTTGCAGGGGGGGAGAGCTATGGCTACACCTTC
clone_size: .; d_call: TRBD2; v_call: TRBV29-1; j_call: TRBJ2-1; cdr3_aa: CSVGGLAEYNEQFF; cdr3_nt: TGCAGCGTCGGGGGACTAGCGGAGTACAATGAGCAGTTCTTC
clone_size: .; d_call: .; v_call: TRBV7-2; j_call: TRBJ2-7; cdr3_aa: CASSLAAVHYEQYF; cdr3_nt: TGTGCCAGCAGCTTAGCAGCGGTACACTACGAGCAGTACTTC
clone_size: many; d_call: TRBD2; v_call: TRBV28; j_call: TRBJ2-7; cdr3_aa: CASSFRLAGGPVTYEQYF; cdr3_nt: TGTGCCAGCAGTTTCCGATTAGCGGGAGGGCCTGTAACCTACGAGCAGTACTTC
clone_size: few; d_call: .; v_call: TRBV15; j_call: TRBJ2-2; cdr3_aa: CATSRDASTGELFF; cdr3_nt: TGTGCCACCAGCAGAGACGCTTCCACCGGGGAGCTGTTTTTT
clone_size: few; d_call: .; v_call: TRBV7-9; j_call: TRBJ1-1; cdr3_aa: CASTPDIYTEAFF; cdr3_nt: TGTGCCAGCACCCCGGACATTTACACTGAAGCTTTCTTT
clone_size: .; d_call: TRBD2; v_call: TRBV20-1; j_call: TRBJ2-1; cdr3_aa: CSARGLADNEQFF; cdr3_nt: TGCAGTGCTAGAGGCCTAGCGGACAATGAGCAGTTCTTC
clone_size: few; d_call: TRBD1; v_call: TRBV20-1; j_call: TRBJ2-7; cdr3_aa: CSARGDRGDYEQYF; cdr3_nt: TGCAGTGCTAGAGGGGACAGGGGAGACTACGAGCAGTACTTC
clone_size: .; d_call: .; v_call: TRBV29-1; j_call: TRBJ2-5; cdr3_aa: CSVDYPGGEEETQYF; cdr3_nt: TGCAGCGTCGACTACCCGGGGGGCGAGGAAGAGACCCAGTACTTC
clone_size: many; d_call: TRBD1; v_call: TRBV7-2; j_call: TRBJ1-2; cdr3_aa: CASSFRGMWYGYTF; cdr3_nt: TGTGCCAGCAGCTTCAGGGGGATGTGGTATGGCTACACCTTC
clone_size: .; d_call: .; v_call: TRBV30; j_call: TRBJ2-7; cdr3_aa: CAWRDRAFSYEQYF; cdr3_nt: TGTGCCTGGAGAGATAGGGCCTTTTCCTACGAGCAGTACTTC
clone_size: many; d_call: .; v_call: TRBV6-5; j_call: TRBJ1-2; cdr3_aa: CASSSLKTGPYGYTF; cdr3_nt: TGTGCCAGCAGTTCCCTTAAGACAGGTCCCTATGGCTACACCTTC
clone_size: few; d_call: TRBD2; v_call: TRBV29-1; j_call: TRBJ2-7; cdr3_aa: CSAATGTSGDEQYF; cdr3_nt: TGCAGCGCCGCCACCGGGACTAGCGGGGACGAGCAGTACTTC
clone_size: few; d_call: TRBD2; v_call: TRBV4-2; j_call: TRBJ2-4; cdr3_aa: CASSQPTMTGGIKNIQYF; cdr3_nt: TGTGCCAGCAGCCAACCCACAATGACCGGGGGGATTAAAAACATTCAGTACTTC
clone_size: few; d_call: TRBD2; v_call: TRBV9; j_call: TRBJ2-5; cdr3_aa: CASSLNAGGPVLGLAGEETQYF; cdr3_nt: TGTGCCAGCAGCCTTAATGCGGGAGGGCCGGTTCTAGGACTAGCGGGAGAGGAGACCCAGTACTTC
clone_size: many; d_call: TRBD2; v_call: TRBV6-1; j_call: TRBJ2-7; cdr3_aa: CASNPLAAYEQYF; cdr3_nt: TGTGCCAGCAATCCACTAGCGGCCTACGAGCAGTACTTC
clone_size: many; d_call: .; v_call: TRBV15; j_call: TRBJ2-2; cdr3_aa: CATSRALGNTGELFF; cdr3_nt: TGTGCCACCAGCAGAGCTCTGGGGAACACCGGGGAGCTGTTTTTT